The T cell receptor (beta chain) described here comes from a study of T cell responses to AZD1222 COVID-19 vaccine. Across the study: Second doses that came at about 4 or about 12 weeks were put together.

The study's findings and limits: Reports indicate that nearly half of spike-specific TCRs are directed at unmutated variant regions.

Measured with immunoSEQ multiplex PCR; TCRdb has only the in-frame clones, and not every one. Among 120,000 or so clones listed, around 90% were seen once. On this clone: No antigen is known for it.

The CDR3 runs 15 residues. Trimming took 5 bases from V and 7 from J; bases not matched to a gene: 7. CDR1 and CDR2 (germline): KGHSH, LQKENI. The clonotype comes from an adult in good health. The sequences come from peripheral blood, collected on day 0 of AZD1222 vaccination. The chain recombines TRBV18 with TRBJ1-6; 8 nucleotides align to TRBD1. The CDR3 nucleotides read TGTGCCAGCTCATCTGGGGACAGGATAAATTCACCCCTCCACTTT. It encodes CASSSGDRINSPLHF.